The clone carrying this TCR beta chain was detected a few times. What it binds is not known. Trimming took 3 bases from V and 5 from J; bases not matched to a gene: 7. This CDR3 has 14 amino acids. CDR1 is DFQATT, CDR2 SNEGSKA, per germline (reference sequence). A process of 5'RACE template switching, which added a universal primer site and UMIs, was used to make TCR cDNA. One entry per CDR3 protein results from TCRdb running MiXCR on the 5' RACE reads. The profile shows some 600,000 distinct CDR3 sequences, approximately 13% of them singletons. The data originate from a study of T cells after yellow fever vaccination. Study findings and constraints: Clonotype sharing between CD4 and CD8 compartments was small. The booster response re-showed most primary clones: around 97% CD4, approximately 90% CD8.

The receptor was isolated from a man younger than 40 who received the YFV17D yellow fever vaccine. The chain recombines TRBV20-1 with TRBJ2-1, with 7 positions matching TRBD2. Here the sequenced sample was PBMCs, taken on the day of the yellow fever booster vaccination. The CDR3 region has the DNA TGCAGTGCTAGGGGGAGGGACTATGACAATGAGCAGTTCTTC. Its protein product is CSARGRDYDNEQFF.